This T cell receptor (beta chain) was recovered during a study of blood T cell repertoires in COVID-19. In the authors' workflow: Reference gene primer amplification gave estimated nucleated cell counts. TCRdb keeps only in-frame clones here, not all; method: immunoSEQ multiplex PCR. Clone size and V and J calls were adopted from that table, with D and trimming inferred from the DNA. The sample comprises 300,000 to 400,000 clones, around 90% of which are singletons, and 2.5% to 4% rests with the top ten. The specimen sequenced was peripheral blood. The origin of this receptor is a woman aged 18-35 years who had recovered from COVID-19.

CDR3 DNA: TGCGCCAGCAGCCCCCCAGGGGGCCGTGGAGGTGCTACTGAAGCTTTCTTT. As protein: CASSPPGGRGGATEAFF. The chain couples TRBV4-3 to TRBJ1-1, with TRBD1 matching over 8 bases. V dropped 4 bases and J dropped 5; count of bases not matched to a gene: 15. The CDR3 extends over 17 amino acids. CDR1 is LGHNA and CDR2 is YSLEER in the germline V gene.